A single sample is the source of the 19 T cell receptor beta chains below, sequenced in a study of OX40 agonist ivuxolimab in advanced cancers. Sequencing used immunoSEQ multiplex PCR; TCRdb keeps in-frame clones, though not all of them. The repertoire consists of roughly 100,000 clones, with less than 85% occurring once and the leading ten covering around 5.5%. The source material was CD4+ or CD8+ T cells sorted from blood, sampled in a trial of the OX40 agonist ivuxolimab. All receptors come from an adult with an advanced solid tumor such as melanoma, head and neck, liver or kidney cancer.

As to this clone: A read error may explain this, as a much larger clone is one base away. The J gene is TRBJ2-7, the V gene TRBV7-2; D call uncertain. Germline V lookup: CDR1 SGHTA, CDR2 FQGNSA. Trimming left V 4 bases short and J 5 bases short, with 9 bases between. The CDR3 contains 12 residues. The CDR3 sequence is CASSSVPHEQYF. CDR3 in DNA: TGTGCCAGCAGCTCGGTTCCCCACGAGCAGTACTTC.

The chain uses TRBV10-3 and TRBJ1-1; D is unclear. Germline V gives CDR1 ENHRY, CDR2 SYGVKD. The V gene lost 3 bases and the J gene lost 6 bases, with 14 bases spanning the gap. The CDR3 covers 14 residues. CDR3 DNA: TGTGCCATCAGTGAAGAGATGGCCTCCTCTGAAGCTTTCTTT. It specifies CAISEEMASSEAFF.

V is TRBV10-3 and J is TRBJ1-2, with no clear D. The CDR3 covers 15 residues. Germline V gene lookup returns CDR1 ENHRY and CDR2 SYGVKD. Trimming left V 3 bases short and J 5 bases short, with 16 bases between. Here the CDR3 reads CAISDDLARSYGYTF. The CDR3 DNA is TGTGCCATCAGTGATGATTTGGCCCGGTCGTATGGCTACACCTTC.

The chain carries TRBV7-2 and TRBJ2-6, with D perhaps matching TRBD1 (5 bases). The CDR3 runs 13 residues. Germline V gives CDR1 SGHTA, CDR2 FQGNSA. The V end lost 4 bases, the J end lost 14 bases, and 15 bases lay between the germline ends. CDR3 coding DNA: TGTGCCAGCAGCTATATGCAGGGAATACTCCTGACTTTC. As protein: CASSYMQGILLTF.

The rearrangement joins TRBV6-1 to TRBJ1-2; unclear D gene. The germline CDR1 and CDR2 sequences are MNHNS and SASEGT. The V end lost 1 base, the J end lost 0 bases, and 9 bases lay between the germline ends. CDR3 size: 15 residues. The CDR3 nucleotides read TGTGCCAGCAGTGAAGTAGGCGGCGCTAACTATGGCTACACCTTC. It specifies CASSEVGGANYGYTF.

This clone came up once. The chain combines TRBV5-8 with TRBJ1-1, with a weak D call TRBD1 (5 bases). The CDR3 spans 13 residues. CDR1 is SGHTS and CDR2 is YDEGEE in the germline V gene. Trimming left V 2 bases short and J 5 bases short, with 10 bases between. The DNA of the CDR3 is TGTGCCAGCAGCTTAATAAAGGGGACTGAAGCTTTCTTT. This sequence encodes CASSLIKGTEAFF.

This clone was observed a handful of times. The chain joins TRBV30 to TRBJ2-1; 9 bases match TRBD2. This CDR3 contains 16 residues. The V gene end was trimmed by 0 bases and the J gene end by 6 bases; junction bases not matched to a gene: 9. Germline V gene data show CDR1 as GTSNPN and CDR2 as SVGIG (reference sequence). DNA for the CDR3: TGTGCCTGGAGTGTACCGGTAGCGGGGGAGCGCAATGAGCAGTTCTTC. Its protein product is CAWSVPVAGERNEQFF.

The chain uses TRBV7-9 and TRBJ2-7; TRBD2 matches 11 bases. Germline CDR1 reads SEHNR; CDR2 reads FQNEAQ (reference sequence). Unmatched junction bases numbered 12, after V lost 1 base and J lost 4 bases. This CDR3 is 18 amino acids long. DNA for the CDR3: TGTGCCAGCAGCTTAGGGATCCTGACTAGCGGGGCCAATTACGAGCAGTACTTC. Residues: CASSLGILTSGANYEQYF.

The chain uses TRBV2 and TRBJ1-5; no reliable D call. Germline CDR1 is SNHLY and CDR2 is FYNNEI. CDR3 length: 15 amino acids. V gave up 2 bases and J gave up 0 bases, with 8 bases separating them. As DNA, the CDR3 is TGTGCCAGCAGTGAAATTGGGAGTAGCAATCAGCCCCAGCATTTT. As protein: CASSEIGSSNQPQHF.

CDR3 residues: CSVGWSGLEAFF. DNA of the CDR3: TGCAGCGTTGGATGGTCGGGGCTTGAAGCTTTCTTT. The V call is TRBV29-1, the J call TRBJ1-1, with a tentative D call TRBD1 (5 bases). V shed 4 bases and J shed 7 bases, with 13 bases lying between them. Germline V CDR1 and CDR2: SQVTM, ANQGSEA. The CDR3 has 12 amino acids.

This clone was picked up one time. The chain couples TRBV19 to TRBJ2-2; maybe TRBD1 (6 bases). The CDR3 totals 14 residues. Germline V gene sequence: CDR1 LNHDA, CDR2 SQIVND (reference sequence). V shed 4 bases and J shed 1 base, with 7 bases lying between them. The CDR3 loop is CASSRGQNTGELFF. The CDR3 coding sequence is TGTGCCAGTAGTAGGGGACAGAACACCGGGGAGCTGTTTTTT.

The chain is built from TRBV27 and TRBJ2-7; D possibly corresponds to TRBD1 (6 bases). The germline gives CDR1 MNHEY, CDR2 SMNVEV (reference sequence). This CDR3 has 14 amino acids. Trimming left V 3 bases short and J 0 bases short, with 9 bases between. The chain's CDR3 is CASSLGRGSYEQYF. The CDR3 DNA reads as TGTGCCAGCAGTTTGGGCAGGGGCTCCTACGAGCAGTACTTC.

This clone is medium-sized by share. The chain recombines TRBV21-1 with TRBJ2-7; no check of the table's D call, TRBD2, against the DNA was made. TRBV21-1 is a recognized pseudogene. This CDR3 comprises 12 residues. CDR3 protein: CASGVGGYEQYF. In DNA form, the CDR3 reads TGTGCCAGCGGGGTCGGGGGATACGAGCAGTACTTC.

This chain's CDR3 is CASSEEREGQPQHF. DNA for the CDR3: TGTGCCAGCAGTGAAGAACGGGAAGGGCAGCCCCAGCATTTT. The chain uses TRBV2 and TRBJ1-5; D is unresolved. Germline V gene sequence: CDR1 SNHLY, CDR2 FYNNEI. This CDR3 contains 14 residues. Trimming pared 1 base from V and 7 bases from J, leaving 11 bases between.

The chain uses TRBV5-4 and TRBJ2-2; D is possibly TRBD2 (6 bases). V lost 4 bases to trimming and J lost 2 bases, with 18 bases between them. The germline CDR1 and CDR2 sequences are SGHNT and YYREEE (reference sequence). This CDR3 has 17 amino acids. The DNA of the CDR3 is TGTGCCAGCAGCCCGGGATGGGCGGGGAGTAACACCGGGGAGCTGTTTTTT. It translates to CASSPGWAGSNTGELFF.

The chain's CDR3 is CASSLYRRDTEAFF. The DNA of the CDR3 is TGTGCCAGCAGCTTGTACAGGAGGGACACTGAAGCTTTCTTT. The chain employs TRBV5-6 and TRBJ1-1; tentatively, D is TRBD1 (5 bases). The V gene lost 1 base and the J gene lost 3 bases, with 10 bases spanning the gap. From germline, CDR1 is SGHDT and CDR2 YYEEEE. CDR3 length equals 14 residues.

This chain connects TRBV5-1 to TRBJ2-2; TRBD1 matches at 8 bases. The CDR3 has 16 amino acids. J lost 5 bases, V lost 5 bases, and 11 bases had no gene match. In germline, CDR1 is SGHRS, CDR2 YFSETQ. Here the CDR3 reads CASRQTGQGQTGELFF. CDR3 bases: TGCGCCAGCAGACAGACAGGACAGGGACAGACCGGGGAGCTGTTTTTT.

This rearrangement joins TRBV7-2 to TRBJ2-1; TRBD2 is a possible D gene (6 bases). CDR3 size: 15 residues. CDR1 is SGHTA, CDR2 FQGNSA, per germline. Trimming removed 5 bases from V and 4 bases from J, with 15 bases in between. This CDR3 is CASSTAGSVYNEQFF. The CDR3 coding sequence is TGTGCCAGCAGCACCGCGGGGAGCGTTTACAATGAGCAGTTCTTC.

This clone has a handful of counts. The CDR3 reads CASSLAVTGELFF. The CDR3 DNA is TGTGCCAGCAGCTTAGCGGTCACCGGGGAGCTGTTTTTT. The rearrangement joins TRBV7-9 to TRBJ2-2; D gene unclear. V was trimmed by 0 bases and J by 4 bases, leaving 3 bases between them. The CDR3 is made up of 13 amino acids. Germline CDR1 reads SEHNR; CDR2 reads FQNEAQ (reference sequence). Drawing the rest from reference TRBV7-9 and TRBJ2-2, the complete variable domain is DTGVSQNPRHKITKRGQNVTFRCDPISEHNRLYWYRQTLGQGPEFLTYFQNEAQLEKSRLLSDRFSAERPKGSFSTLEIQRTEQGDSAMYLCASSLAVTGELFFGEGSRLTVL.